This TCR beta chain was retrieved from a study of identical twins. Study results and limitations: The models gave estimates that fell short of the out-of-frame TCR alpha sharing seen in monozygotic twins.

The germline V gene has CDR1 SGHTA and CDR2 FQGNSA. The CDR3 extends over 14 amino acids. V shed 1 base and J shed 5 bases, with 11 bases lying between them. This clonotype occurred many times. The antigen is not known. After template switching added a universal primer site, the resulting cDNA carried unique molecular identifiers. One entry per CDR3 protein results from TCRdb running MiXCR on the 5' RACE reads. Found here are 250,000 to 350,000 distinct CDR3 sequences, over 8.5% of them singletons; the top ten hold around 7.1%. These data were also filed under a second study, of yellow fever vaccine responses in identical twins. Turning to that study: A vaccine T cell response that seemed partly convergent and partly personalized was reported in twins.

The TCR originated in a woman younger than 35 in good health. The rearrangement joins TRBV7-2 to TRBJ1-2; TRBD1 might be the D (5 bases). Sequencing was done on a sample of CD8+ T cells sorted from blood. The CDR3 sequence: CASSLVVGEYGYTF. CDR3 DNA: TGTGCCAGCAGCTTAGTGGTAGGGGAATATGGCTACACCTTC. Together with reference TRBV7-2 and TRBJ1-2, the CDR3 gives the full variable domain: GAGVSQSPSNKVTEKGKDVELRCDPISGHTALYWYRQSLGQGLEFLIYFQGNSAPDKSGLPSDRFSAERTGGSVSTLTIQRTQQEDSAVYLCASSLVVGEYGYTFGSGTRLTVV.